These T cell receptor beta chains were read from a single sample in a study of patients and donors after allogeneic stem cell transplantation. TCRdb fed the RT-PCR reads into MiXCR, producing one record per CDR3 protein. Seen here are some 960,000 distinct CDR3 sequences, 15% to 20% observed once, and the top ten hold around 6%. The sample comprised blood, either unsorted or a sorted T cell fraction (not recorded which). The receptors derive from a human donor who was either an allogeneic HSCT recipient or a stem cell or donor lymphocyte infusion donor (not recorded which). It is not recorded whose cells these are; they may come from a transplant donor. Each CDR3 is given with its conserved first and last residue. The D gene is left open where the match is weak. Not all rows give a size; the values are once, few, many and, for expanded clones, a class.

v_call: TRBV12-3/TRBV12-4; j_call: TRBJ2-7; clone_size: few; d_call: .; cdr3_aa: CASSFEAYGVQYF; cdr3_nt: TGTGCCAGCAGTTTTGAGGCCTACGGGGTGCAGTACTTC
v_call: TRBV9; j_call: TRBJ2-3; clone_size: few; d_call: TRBD1; cdr3_aa: CASSITGGQVGTDTQYF; cdr3_nt: TGTGCCAGCAGCATAACTGGGGGACAGGTCGGCACAGATACGCAGTATTTT
v_call: TRBV11-1; j_call: TRBJ2-4; clone_size: .; d_call: TRBD2; cdr3_aa: CASSSTGILAELAKNIQYF; cdr3_nt: TGTGCCAGCAGCTCAACCGGTATACTAGCGGAACTAGCCAAAAACATTCAGTACTTC
v_call: TRBV15; j_call: TRBJ2-1; clone_size: .; d_call: TRBD1; cdr3_aa: CATSTDRGSYNEQFF; cdr3_nt: TGTGCCACCAGCACCGACAGGGGATCCTACAATGAGCAGTTCTTC
v_call: TRBV13; j_call: TRBJ2-3; clone_size: .; d_call: .; cdr3_aa: CASSTGGGVGTDTQYF; cdr3_nt: TGTGCCAGCAGCACGGGAGGGGGCGTGGGCACAGATACGCAGTATTTT
v_call: TRBV6-2/TRBV6-3; j_call: TRBJ2-1; clone_size: .; d_call: TRBD1; cdr3_aa: CASSYSLRQGGVFGEQFF; cdr3_nt: TGTGCCAGCAGTTACTCCCTACGACAGGGGGGTGTTTTTGGTGAGCAGTTCTTC
v_call: TRBV6-2/TRBV6-3; j_call: TRBJ1-1; clone_size: few; d_call: .; cdr3_aa: CASRPGPNRYTEAFF; cdr3_nt: TGTGCCAGCAGACCGGGTCCTAATCGCTACACTGAAGCTTTCTTT
v_call: TRBV20-1; j_call: TRBJ2-1; clone_size: few; d_call: .; cdr3_aa: CSARDQGRSYNEQFF; cdr3_nt: TGCAGTGCTAGAGATCAGGGAAGATCCTACAATGAGCAGTTCTTC
v_call: TRBV29-1; j_call: TRBJ2-1; clone_size: few; d_call: .; cdr3_aa: CSVGRLVSSHNEQFF; cdr3_nt: TGCAGCGTGGGGAGACTAGTCAGTTCCCACAATGAGCAGTTCTTC
v_call: TRBV3-1; j_call: TRBJ2-4; clone_size: .; d_call: .; cdr3_aa: CASTAGTKNIQYF; cdr3_nt: TGTGCCAGTACGGCAGGAACCAAAAACATTCAGTACTTC
v_call: TRBV30; j_call: TRBJ1-1; clone_size: .; d_call: .; cdr3_aa: CAWSEGRYTEAFF; cdr3_nt: TGTGCCTGGAGTGAAGGACGGTACACTGAAGCTTTCTTT
v_call: TRBV7-9; j_call: TRBJ2-1; clone_size: few; d_call: .; cdr3_aa: CASSFRDRSYNEQFF; cdr3_nt: TGTGCCAGCAGCTTTCGGGACCGCTCCTACAATGAGCAGTTCTTC
v_call: TRBV29-1; j_call: TRBJ2-1; clone_size: .; d_call: TRBD2; cdr3_aa: CSVDSGAYSEQFF; cdr3_nt: TGCAGCGTTGATAGCGGGGCCTACAGTGAGCAGTTCTTC
v_call: TRBV5-1; j_call: TRBJ2-2; clone_size: .; d_call: TRBD2; cdr3_aa: CASLSGSLSTGELFF; cdr3_nt: TGCGCCAGCCTTAGCGGGAGCCTGAGCACCGGGGAGCTGTTTTTT